Listed below are T cell receptor beta chains from one sample, sequenced in a study of T cell repertoires in ileal Crohn's disease. Method: immunoSEQ multiplex PCR; TCRdb's copy keeps in-frame clones and lacks some. This table has about 12,000 clones, around four fifths appearing once. Input material: ileal tissue. The source of these receptors is an adult with Crohn's disease. The CDR3 runs from the conserved cysteine through the conserved F or W. The D gene is left open where the match is weak. Size values are once, few and many counts, or a class for expanded clones, and some rows have none.

D gene: -
V gene: TRBV18
clone size: -
J gene: TRBJ2-7
CDR3 DNA: TGTGCCAGCTCACCCGATAGACAGTCCTACGAGCAGTACTTC
CDR3 protein: CASSPDRQSYEQYF

D gene: -
V gene: TRBV27
clone size: -
J gene: TRBJ1-4
CDR3 DNA: TGTGCCAGCAAGTCGCAAAGGGGCCTCTTAGCCGACGAAAAACTGTTTTTT
CDR3 protein: CASKSQRGLLADEKLFF

D gene: -
V gene: TRBV19
clone size: -
J gene: TRBJ1-2
CDR3 DNA: TGTGCCAGTAGTACCGGGACTTATGGCTACACCTTC
CDR3 protein: CASSTGTYGYTF

D gene: TRBD1
V gene: TRBV6-6
clone size: once
J gene: TRBJ1-5
CDR3 DNA: TGTGCCAGCACCTCGGACAGGGGGCGCGTTCAGCCCCAGCATTTT
CDR3 protein: CASTSDRGRVQPQHF

D gene: -
V gene: TRBV7-9
clone size: few
J gene: TRBJ1-2
CDR3 DNA: TGTGCCAGCAGCGACTTACTTACGGCAGGGGACGGCTACACCTTC
CDR3 protein: CASSDLLTAGDGYTF

D gene: -
V gene: TRBV18
clone size: -
J gene: TRBJ2-5
CDR3 DNA: TGTGCCAGCGCTCGACAGCAGCAAGAGACCCAGTACTTC
CDR3 protein: CASARQQQETQYF

D gene: TRBD1
V gene: TRBV5-6
clone size: -
J gene: TRBJ1-2
CDR3 DNA: TGTGCCAGCAGCATCCCGGGACAGGGGGCTCATGGCTACACCTTC
CDR3 protein: CASSIPGQGAHGYTF

D gene: TRBD1
V gene: TRBV29-1
clone size: -
J gene: TRBJ1-2
CDR3 DNA: TGCAGCTCCGAACAGGGGGCTTGGGGCTACACCTTC
CDR3 protein: CSSEQGAWGYTF

D gene: -
V gene: TRBV27
clone size: once
J gene: TRBJ1-2
CDR3 DNA: TGTGCCAGCAGTTTTAGTGGGGCGTGGGGCTACACCTTC
CDR3 protein: CASSFSGAWGYTF

D gene: -
V gene: TRBV6-1
clone size: -
J gene: TRBJ2-3
CDR3 DNA: TGTGCCAGCAGTGAGGCCAAGGGGCCAGATACGCAGTATTTT
CDR3 protein: CASSEAKGPDTQYF

D gene: TRBD2
V gene: TRBV13
clone size: -
J gene: TRBJ2-2
CDR3 DNA: TGTGCCAGCAGCTTACGTAGCGGGAGTTGGACCGGGGAGCTGTTTTTT
CDR3 protein: CASSLRSGSWTGELFF

D gene: -
V gene: TRBV6-5
clone size: -
J gene: TRBJ1-4
CDR3 DNA: TGTGCCAGCAGTCGTACACGGGGTGGGGAAAAACTGTTTTTT
CDR3 protein: CASSRTRGGEKLFF

D gene: -
V gene: TRBV4-2
clone size: -
J gene: TRBJ1-6
CDR3 DNA: TGTGCCAGCAGCCAGGCGGGCACAGGGAATTCACCCCTCCACTTT
CDR3 protein: CASSQAGTGNSPLHF

D gene: TRBD2
V gene: TRBV18
clone size: few
J gene: TRBJ2-7
CDR3 DNA: TGTGCCAGCTCACCAAGGACTAGCGCGGGCTACGAGCAGTACTTC
CDR3 protein: CASSPRTSAGYEQYF

D gene: TRBD1
V gene: TRBV19
clone size: few
J gene: TRBJ2-2
CDR3 DNA: TGTGCCAGTAGTGGAACAGGGGCCGGGGAGCTGTTTTTT
CDR3 protein: CASSGTGAGELFF

D gene: TRBD2
V gene: TRBV6-1
clone size: -
J gene: TRBJ2-1
CDR3 DNA: TGTGCCAGCAGTGAAATGGCGGGAGGGCAAGATGAGCAGTTCTTC
CDR3 protein: CASSEMAGGQDEQFF

D gene: -
V gene: TRBV29-1
clone size: -
J gene: TRBJ1-2
CDR3 DNA: TGCAGCTCCCAGCCGGGCAGGGCGTTC
CDR3 protein: CSSQPGRAF

D gene: TRBD1
V gene: TRBV6-1
clone size: -
J gene: TRBJ1-3
CDR3 DNA: TGTGCCAGCAGAGATTGGACAGGGATGAACACCATATATTTT
CDR3 protein: CASRDWTGMNTIYF

D gene: -
V gene: TRBV6-4
clone size: -
J gene: TRBJ2-1
CDR3 DNA: TGTGCCAGCAGTGACTCGGGGCACTTGACTGCCCGGGGGAAGCAGTTCTTC
CDR3 protein: CASSDSGHLTARGKQFF

D gene: -
V gene: TRBV6-5
clone size: -
J gene: TRBJ1-3
CDR3 DNA: TGTGCCAGCAGTTACGGCGGGGGGGCGGGAAACACCATATATTTT
CDR3 protein: CASSYGGGAGNTIYF

D gene: TRBD2
V gene: TRBV29-1
clone size: -
J gene: TRBJ2-7
CDR3 DNA: TGCAGCGTTGTCGCGGGAGGGCCTCGGAACGAGCAGTACTTC
CDR3 protein: CSVVAGGPRNEQYF

D gene: -
V gene: TRBV27
clone size: few
J gene: TRBJ2-5
CDR3 DNA: TGTGCCAGCAAGCGTGCGAGACAAGAGACCCAGTACTTC
CDR3 protein: CASKRARQETQYF

D gene: -
V gene: TRBV5-4
clone size: -
J gene: TRBJ2-3
CDR3 DNA: TGTGCCAGCAGCTTGGCTTCCGCGGGGGCCACAGATACGCAGTATTTT
CDR3 protein: CASSLASAGATDTQYF

D gene: TRBD2
V gene: TRBV4-2
clone size: -
J gene: TRBJ2-3
CDR3 DNA: TGTGCCAGCAGCCAAGATGGCGGGGGGGCCACAGATACGCAGTATTTT
CDR3 protein: CASSQDGGGATDTQYF

D gene: -
V gene: TRBV2
clone size: few
J gene: TRBJ2-7
CDR3 DNA: TGTGCCAGCAGTGGGGCAGGGGTCCCCTACGAGCAGTACTTC
CDR3 protein: CASSGAGVPYEQYF

D gene: TRBD2
V gene: TRBV7-3
clone size: -
J gene: TRBJ2-1
CDR3 DNA: TGTGCCAGCAGCTTAAGCAGGGCCGTGGGACTAGCGGGAGAAAGGAACAATGAGCAGTTCTTC
CDR3 protein: CASSLSRAVGLAGERNNEQFF

D gene: TRBD2
V gene: TRBV5-8
clone size: -
J gene: TRBJ2-7
CDR3 DNA: TGTGCCAGCAGCTTGCACAGAACTAGCGGGGGGGCCGGCTCCTACGAGCAGTACTTC
CDR3 protein: CASSLHRTSGGAGSYEQYF